A selection of T cell receptor beta chains follows, all from one sample in a study of CD8+ T cells in alopecia areata. TCRdb keeps only in-frame clones here, not all; method: immunoSEQ multiplex PCR. The table includes 110,000 or so clones, 50% to 65% detected once. Sequencing was performed on CD4+ T cells sorted from blood, taken at week 24, from a patient treated with tofacitinib. All receptors come from a human donor with alopecia areata. Each CDR3 is given with its conserved first and last residue. Each record gives: clone size, J gene, D gene, V gene, CDR3 DNA, CDR3 protein. The D gene is left open where the match is weak. The size field is filled for only some rows; it gives once, few, many or a size class.

NA	TRBJ2-1	NA	TRBV7-9	TGTGCCAGCAGCTTAGGTGGGACCCCGTCCCCTGAGCAGTTCTTC	CASSLGGTPSPEQFF
NA	TRBJ1-2	NA	TRBV19	TGTGCCAGTAGTATAGACGGGGATGGCTACACCTTC	CASSIDGDGYTF
NA	TRBJ1-6	NA	TRBV5-1	TGCGCCAGCAGCTTTGGTCAGGAGAATTCACCCCTCCACTTT	CASSFGQENSPLHF
NA	TRBJ1-6	TRBD1	TRBV10-3	TGTGCCATCAGTGAGTCGGGACAGGATCTCTATAATTCACCCCTCCACTTT	CAISESGQDLYNSPLHF
NA	TRBJ1-6	NA	TRBV2	TGTGCCAGCAGTGAACAGGACGGCTATAATTCACCCCTCCACTTT	CASSEQDGYNSPLHF
few	TRBJ2-1	NA	TRBV29-1	TGCAGCGTTGCGGCGGGGCCCAGCTCCTACAATGAGCAGTTCTTC	CSVAAGPSSYNEQFF
NA	TRBJ1-1	NA	TRBV29-1	TGCAGCGTGGAGGGAGGGGAGGGAGGTAAAGCTTTCTTT	CSVEGGEGGKAFF
NA	TRBJ1-1	NA	TRBV10-1	TGCGCCAGCAGTGGAACCGGGACAAACGCTTTCTTT	CASSGTGTNAFF
NA	TRBJ2-7	NA	TRBV6-5	TGTGCCAGCAGAGGGGCCTACGAGCAGTACTTC	CASRGAYEQYF
NA	TRBJ1-6	NA	TRBV27	TGTGCCAGCAGTTTAGGGCAGTGGAATTCACCCCTCCACTTT	CASSLGQWNSPLHF
few	TRBJ2-2	NA	TRBV7-9	TGTGCCAGCAGCCAAGGATCGACCGGGGAGCTGTTTTTT	CASSQGSTGELFF
NA	TRBJ1-1	NA	TRBV25-1	TGTGCCAGCAGTGAAGGCCAGCTGAAAGCTTTCTTT	CASSEGQLKAFF
few	TRBJ2-2	TRBD1	TRBV7-9	TGTGCCAGCAGGGACAGGGGGAATCCGAACACCGGGGAGCTGTTTTTT	CASRDRGNPNTGELFF
NA	TRBJ2-5	TRBD2	TRBV4-2	TGTGCCAGCAGCCCTCTGGGGAGCGGGGGACAAGAGACCCAGTACTTC	CASSPLGSGGQETQYF
NA	TRBJ1-3	NA	TRBV6-5	TGTGCCAGCAGTTACTCGACGGTCAGGGGAAACACCATATATTTT	CASSYSTVRGNTIYF
once	TRBJ2-1	NA	TRBV11-2	TGTGCCAGCAGCTTAGGAATCGTATACAATGAGCAGTTCTTC	CASSLGIVYNEQFF
NA	TRBJ2-7	TRBD1	TRBV6-5	TGTGCCAGCACCGCGGGACAGGGGACCTACGAGCAGTACTTC	CASTAGQGTYEQYF
NA	TRBJ1-6	NA	TRBV30	TGTGCCTGGAGTTCTACCTCACCCCTCCACTTT	CAWSSTSPLHF
NA	TRBJ2-2	TRBD1	TRBV27	TGTGCCACCAGCAGGGGCCTTGGTGGACAGGGGCCCACCGGGGAGCTGTTTTTT	CATSRGLGGQGPTGELFF
NA	TRBJ2-5	TRBD1	TRBV5-4	TGTGCCAGCAGCCCCGGGACAGGGGGGACGACCCAGTACTTC	CASSPGTGGTTQYF
NA	TRBJ2-1	TRBD2	TRBV19	TGTGCCAGTAGTATAGATTGGGGGGGTGAGCAGTTCTTC	CASSIDWGGEQFF
NA	TRBJ2-1	TRBD2	TRBV18	TGTGCCAGCTCACCTGCTAGCGGGGGGGCCTTCTCTGAGCAGTTCTTC	CASSPASGGAFSEQFF
NA	TRBJ2-7	TRBD1	TRBV6-6	TGTGCCAGCAGCCCGACAGGGGTTATTTACGAGCAGTACTTC	CASSPTGVIYEQYF
NA	TRBJ2-7	TRBD1	TRBV11-2	TGTGCCAGCAGCCCACAGGGGGCCTCCTACGAGCAGTACTTC	CASSPQGASYEQYF
once	TRBJ2-3	TRBD2	TRBV4-1	TGCGCCAGCAGCCATGCCAGACTAGCGGGGGGGACAGATACGCAGTATTTT	CASSHARLAGGTDTQYF
NA	TRBJ2-1	NA	TRBV4-2	TGTGCCAGCAGCCTTCGCGGGGGCCTCTCCTACAATGAGCAGTTCTTC	CASSLRGGLSYNEQFF
NA	TRBJ2-5	NA	TRBV19	TGTGCCAGTAGTACACATCACCGGGAGACCCAGTACTTC	CASSTHHRETQYF
NA	TRBJ1-4	TRBD1	TRBV30	TGTGCCTGGCACCAGACAGGGAATAATGAAAAACTGTTTTTT	CAWHQTGNNEKLFF
few	TRBJ2-4	NA	TRBV30	TGTGCCTGGACCGGGCCGGGGATTACCTCCAAAAACATTCAGTACTTC	CAWTGPGITSKNIQYF
once	TRBJ2-7	NA	TRBV30	TGTGCCTGGAGTGTAAGGTTCCGGTACGAGCAGTACTTC	CAWSVRFRYEQYF
NA	TRBJ2-1	TRBD2	TRBV4-3	TGCGCCAGCAGCCAAGATCTACTAGCGGGGGGGCCCGGTGAGCAGTTCTTC	CASSQDLLAGGPGEQFF
NA	TRBJ2-5	NA	TRBV6-5	TGTGCCAGCAGCGCGACACTCCAAGAGACCCAGTACTTC	CASSATLQETQYF
NA	TRBJ2-3	NA	TRBV5-1	TGCGCCAGCAGCGATACTAGTGCAGGGGATACGCAGTATTTT	CASSDTSAGDTQYF
NA	TRBJ1-1	NA	TRBV5-1	TGCGCCAGCAGCTTGTGGGGCTACACTGAAGCTTTCTTT	CASSLWGYTEAFF
NA	TRBJ1-1	TRBD1	TRBV30	TGTGCCTGGAGGGGACAGGGGGCGGTCACTGAAGCTTTCTTT	CAWRGQGAVTEAFF
NA	TRBJ1-2	TRBD1	TRBV2	TGTGCCAGCAGTGAGAGGGGGCCCGATAGCCACACCTTC	CASSERGPDSHTF
few	TRBJ1-3	NA	TRBV29-1	TGCAGCGTTCTCTCTGGAAACACCATATATTTT	CSVLSGNTIYF
NA	TRBJ2-2	NA	TRBV7-2	TGTGCCAGCAGCTTAGGAGGGACCACCGGGGAGCTGTTTTTT	CASSLGGTTGELFF